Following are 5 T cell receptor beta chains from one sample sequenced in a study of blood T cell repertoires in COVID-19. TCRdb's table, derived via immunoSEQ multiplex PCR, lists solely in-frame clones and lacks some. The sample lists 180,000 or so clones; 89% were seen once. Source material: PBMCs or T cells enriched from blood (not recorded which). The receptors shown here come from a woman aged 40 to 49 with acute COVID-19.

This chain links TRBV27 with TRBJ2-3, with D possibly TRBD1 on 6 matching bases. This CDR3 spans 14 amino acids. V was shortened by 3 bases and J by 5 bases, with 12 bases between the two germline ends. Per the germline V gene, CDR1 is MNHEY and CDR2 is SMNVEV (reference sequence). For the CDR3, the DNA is TGTGCCAGCAGTTTGGACAGTATAGAAGATACGCAGTATTTT. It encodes CASSLDSIEDTQYF.

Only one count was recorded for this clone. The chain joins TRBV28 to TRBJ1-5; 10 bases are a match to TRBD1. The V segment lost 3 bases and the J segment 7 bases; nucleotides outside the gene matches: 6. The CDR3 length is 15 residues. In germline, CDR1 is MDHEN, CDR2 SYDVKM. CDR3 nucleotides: TGTGCCAGCAGTTTGGGGACAGGGGCTCGACAGCCCCAGCATTTT. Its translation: CASSLGTGARQPQHF.

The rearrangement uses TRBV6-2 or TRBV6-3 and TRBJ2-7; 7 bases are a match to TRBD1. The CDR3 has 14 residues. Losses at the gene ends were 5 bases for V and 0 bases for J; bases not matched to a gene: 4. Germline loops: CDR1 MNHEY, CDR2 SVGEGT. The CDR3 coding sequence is TGTGCCAGCAGTCCGGGACAGAGCTCCTACGAGCAGTACTTC. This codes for CASSPGQSSYEQYF.

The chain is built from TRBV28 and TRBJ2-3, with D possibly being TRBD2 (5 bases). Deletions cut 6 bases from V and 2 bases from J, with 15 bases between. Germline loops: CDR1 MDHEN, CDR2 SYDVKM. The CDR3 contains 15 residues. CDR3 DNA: TGTGCCAGCAGCCTACCACGGGGATCCACAGATACGCAGTATTTT. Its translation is CASSLPRGSTDTQYF.

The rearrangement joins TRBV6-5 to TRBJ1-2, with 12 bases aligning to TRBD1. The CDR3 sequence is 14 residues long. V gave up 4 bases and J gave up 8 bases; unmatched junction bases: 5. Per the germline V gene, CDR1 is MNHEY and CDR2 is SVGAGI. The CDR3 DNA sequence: TGTGCCAGCAGTTCCCGGGACAGGGGGCGAGGCTACACCTTC. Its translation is CASSSRDRGRGYTF.